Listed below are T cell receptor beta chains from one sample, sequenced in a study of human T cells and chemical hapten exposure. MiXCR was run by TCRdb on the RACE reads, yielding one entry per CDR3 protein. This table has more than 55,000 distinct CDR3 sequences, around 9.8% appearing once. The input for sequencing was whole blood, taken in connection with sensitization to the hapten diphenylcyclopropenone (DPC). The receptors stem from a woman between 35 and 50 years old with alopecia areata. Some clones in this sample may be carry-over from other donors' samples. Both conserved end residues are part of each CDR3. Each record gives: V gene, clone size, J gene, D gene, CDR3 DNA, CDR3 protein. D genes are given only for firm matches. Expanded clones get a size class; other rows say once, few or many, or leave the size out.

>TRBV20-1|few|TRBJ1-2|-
TGCAGTGCTACGTGGTCGAGGGATGGCTACACCTTC
CSATWSRDGYTF
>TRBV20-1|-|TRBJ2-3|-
TGCAGTGCCACCAACCGTGGATCTGGCACAGATACGCAGTATTTT
CSATNRGSGTDTQYF
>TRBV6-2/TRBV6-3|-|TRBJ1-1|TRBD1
TGTGCCAGCAGTTATTATGACAGGGGTGGTGAAGCTTTCTTT
CASSYYDRGGEAFF
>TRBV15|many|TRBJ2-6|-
TGTGCCACCAGCAAAAGGGGTCAAAACTCTGGGGCCAACGTCCTGACTTTC
CATSKRGQNSGANVLTF
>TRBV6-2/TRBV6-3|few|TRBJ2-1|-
TGTGCCAGCACTCATGGGGGGGGGCCCTACAATGAGCAGTTCTTC
CASTHGGGPYNEQFF
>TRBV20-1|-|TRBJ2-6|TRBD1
TGCAGTGTCGAAGACAGGGGTCGTAGGTCTGGGGCCAACGTCCTGACTTTC
CSVEDRGRRSGANVLTF
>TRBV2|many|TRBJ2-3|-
TGTGCCAGCAGTGAAGTGGGTCTGACCACAGATACGCAGTATTTT
CASSEVGLTTDTQYF
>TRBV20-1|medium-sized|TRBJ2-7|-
TGCAGTGCTAGAGATCTCTTAGGGAGCGCGAGCTCCTACGAGCAGTACTTC
CSARDLLGSASSYEQYF
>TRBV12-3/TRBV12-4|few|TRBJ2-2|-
TGTGCCAGCGAACTGGGGAACACCGGGGAGCTGTTTTTT
CASELGNTGELFF
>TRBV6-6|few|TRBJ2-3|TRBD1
TGTGCCAGCAGTTACCCCGTCAGGGGGGATACGCAGTATTTT
CASSYPVRGDTQYF
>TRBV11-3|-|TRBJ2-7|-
TGTGCCAGCAGCTTAGAGGCAGGGAACGAGCAGTACTTC
CASSLEAGNEQYF
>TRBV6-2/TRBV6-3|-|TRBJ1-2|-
TGTGCCAGCAGTTACCCTTTTAGAGCGGGCGGCTACACCTTC
CASSYPFRAGGYTF
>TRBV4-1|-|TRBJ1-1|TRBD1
TGCGCCAGCAGCCGCAGTTCGTTGTCGGGACAGGAGATTGAAGCTTTCTTT
CASSRSSLSGQEIEAFF
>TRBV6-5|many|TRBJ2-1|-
TGTGCCAGCAGTCCCCACAGGCAAGCCTCCTACAATGAGCAGTTCTTC
CASSPHRQASYNEQFF
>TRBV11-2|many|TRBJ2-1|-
TGTGCCAGCAGGCCGAGTGGGGGCAATGAGCAGTTCTTC
CASRPSGGNEQFF
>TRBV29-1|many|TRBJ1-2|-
TGCAGCGTTGCGGAGAACTATGGCTACACCTTC
CSVAENYGYTF
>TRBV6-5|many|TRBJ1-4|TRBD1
TGTGCCAGCGCCTCACAGGGGGAGGGAGAAAAACTGTTTTTT
CASASQGEGEKLFF
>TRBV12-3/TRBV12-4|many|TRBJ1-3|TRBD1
TGTGCCAGCAACGGACAGGGACTCTCTGGAAACACCATATATTTT
CASNGQGLSGNTIYF
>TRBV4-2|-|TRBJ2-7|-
TGTGCCAGCAGCCAAGATAAGGGGAGCACCTACGAGCAGTACTTC
CASSQDKGSTYEQYF
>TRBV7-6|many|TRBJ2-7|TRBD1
TGTGCCAGCAGCTCGGGACAGGGGGTGGACGAGCAGTACTTC
CASSSGQGVDEQYF
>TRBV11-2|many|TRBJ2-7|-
TGTGCCAGCAGCCCCCACTACGAGCAGTACTTC
CASSPHYEQYF
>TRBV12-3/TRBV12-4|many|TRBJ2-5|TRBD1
TGTGCCAGCAGTCCTGGGACAGGGGGAGTAGAGACCCAGTACTTC
CASSPGTGGVETQYF
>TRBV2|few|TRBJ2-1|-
TGTGCCAGCAGTGAGGAGTCGCGGACGGGCAATGAGCAGTTCTTC
CASSEESRTGNEQFF
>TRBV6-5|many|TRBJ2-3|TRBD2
TGTGCCAGCAACAGCGGGGGGGCCACAGATACGCAGTATTTT
CASNSGGATDTQYF
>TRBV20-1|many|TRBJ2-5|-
TGCAGTGCTAGCGGGACTCTTCAAGAGACCCAGTACTTC
CSASGTLQETQYF
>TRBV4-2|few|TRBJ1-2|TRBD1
TGTGCCAGCAGCCAGGACAGGGCCCCTCTTGGCTACACCTTC
CASSQDRAPLGYTF
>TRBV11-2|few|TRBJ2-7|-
TGTGCCAGCAGCTTAGGGACAGAGTTCTACGAGCAGTACTTC
CASSLGTEFYEQYF
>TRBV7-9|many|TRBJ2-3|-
TGTGCCAGCAGCTTTTCGACTGCGGACGATACGCAGTATTTT
CASSFSTADDTQYF
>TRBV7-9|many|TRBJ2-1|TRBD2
TGTGCCAGCAGCTCCAGCGGGGGGCTAGCGTACAATGAGCAGTTCTTC
CASSSSGGLAYNEQFF
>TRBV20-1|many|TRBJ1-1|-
TGCAGTGCTAGAGAGGGGCGGGGTCCACCATCCACTGAAGCTTTCTTT
CSAREGRGPPSTEAFF
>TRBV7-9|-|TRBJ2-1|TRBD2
TGTGCCAGCAGCTACGCTCTAGCGGGGGACACCAATGAGCAGTTCTTC
CASSYALAGDTNEQFF
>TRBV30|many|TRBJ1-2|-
TGTGCCTGGACCCATGTGAGGCAGGGGTGGGGAGGCTACACCTTC
CAWTHVRQGWGGYTF
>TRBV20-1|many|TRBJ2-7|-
TGCAGTGCTAGAGATGGTGGGGTGAGAGAGCAGTACTTC
CSARDGGVREQYF
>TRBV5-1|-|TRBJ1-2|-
TGCGCCAGCAGCACGGGCAGGGAAGCCTACACCTTC
CASSTGREAYTF
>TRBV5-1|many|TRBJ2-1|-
TGCGCCAGCAGCTTGAATCAGGGTTTAAATGAGCAGTTCTTC
CASSLNQGLNEQFF
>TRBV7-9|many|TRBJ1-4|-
TGTGCCAGCGGAGGATCTAATGAAAAACTGTTTTTT
CASGGSNEKLFF
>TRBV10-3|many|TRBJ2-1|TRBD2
TGTGCCATCAGTGGCGGGGGAGGTCTAGAGCAGTTCTTC
CAISGGGGLEQFF
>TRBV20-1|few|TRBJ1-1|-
TGCAGTGCCCCCATCGGGAGGGGGATGAACACTGAAGCTTTCTTT
CSAPIGRGMNTEAFF
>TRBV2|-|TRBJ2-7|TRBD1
TGTGCCAGCATCCGGTCGGGACAGACCTACGAGCAGTACTTC
CASIRSGQTYEQYF
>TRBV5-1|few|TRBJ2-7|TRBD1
TGCGCCAGCAGCTTAGGGACAGAGTCGTTCTACGAGCAGTACTTC
CASSLGTESFYEQYF
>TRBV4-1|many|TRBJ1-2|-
TGCGCCAGCAGCCAAGACTCCCAGGAGGCCAATGGCTACACCTTC
CASSQDSQEANGYTF
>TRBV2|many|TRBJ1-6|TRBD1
TGTGCCAGCAGCCCGGGACAGGGGCGTTCACCCCTCCACTTT
CASSPGQGRSPLHF
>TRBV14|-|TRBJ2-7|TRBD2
TGTGCCAGCAGCCCCCCCGGCCGGGTAGCGGGGAGGGAGCAGTACTTC
CASSPPGRVAGREQYF
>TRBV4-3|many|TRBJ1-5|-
TGCGCCAGCAGCCAGGAGGGTCCTAGCAATCAGCCCCAGCATTTT
CASSQEGPSNQPQHF
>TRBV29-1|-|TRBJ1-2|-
TGCAGCGTTGTAGAGGGACCCTATGGCTACACCTTC
CSVVEGPYGYTF
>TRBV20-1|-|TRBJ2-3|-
TGCAGTGCAGGCGGCGGGGGCACAGATACGCAGTATTTT
CSAGGGGTDTQYF
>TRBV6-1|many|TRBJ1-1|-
TGTGCCAGCGGCACGAACACTGAAGCTTTCTTT
CASGTNTEAFF
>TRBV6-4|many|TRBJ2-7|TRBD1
TGTGCCAGCAGTGACACCCCGGGACAGGGGATAAACGAGCAGTACTTC
CASSDTPGQGINEQYF
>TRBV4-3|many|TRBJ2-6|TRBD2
TGCGCCAGCAGCCAAGAGGCGGGGACTAGTTTCTCTGGGGCCAACGTCCTGACTTTC
CASSQEAGTSFSGANVLTF
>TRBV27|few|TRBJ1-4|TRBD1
TGTGCCAGCAGTCTTGGACAGGCTAATGAAAAACTGTTTTTT
CASSLGQANEKLFF
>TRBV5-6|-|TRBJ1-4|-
TGTGCCAGCAGTGGGGGAGGCAGGGTTGAAAAACTGTTTTTT
CASSGGGRVEKLFF
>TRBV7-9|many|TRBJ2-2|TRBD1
TGTGCCAGCAGCCGACAGGGGAAGGGGACCGGGGAGCTGTTTTTT
CASSRQGKGTGELFF
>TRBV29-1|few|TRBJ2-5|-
TGCAGCGTTGACAGGGACTACCAAGAGACCCAGTACTTC
CSVDRDYQETQYF
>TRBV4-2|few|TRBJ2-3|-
TGTGCCAGCAGCCAAGAACGGGACTTTGGCACAGATACGCAGTATTTT
CASSQERDFGTDTQYF
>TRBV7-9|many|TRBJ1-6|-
TGTGCCAGCAGCCCGCCGGAATGGTCCTATAATTCACCCCTCCACTTT
CASSPPEWSYNSPLHF
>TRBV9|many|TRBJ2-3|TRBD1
TGTGCCAGCAGCACGACAGGGTTTACAGATACGCAGTATTTT
CASSTTGFTDTQYF
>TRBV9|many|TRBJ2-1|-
TGTGCCAGCAGCGTAGCTGGTAGCGTCTCCTACAATGAGCAGTTCTTC
CASSVAGSVSYNEQFF
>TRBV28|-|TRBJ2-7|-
TGTGCCAGCAGTGGTAGGGCACGTCCGGGCGAGCAGTACTTC
CASSGRARPGEQYF